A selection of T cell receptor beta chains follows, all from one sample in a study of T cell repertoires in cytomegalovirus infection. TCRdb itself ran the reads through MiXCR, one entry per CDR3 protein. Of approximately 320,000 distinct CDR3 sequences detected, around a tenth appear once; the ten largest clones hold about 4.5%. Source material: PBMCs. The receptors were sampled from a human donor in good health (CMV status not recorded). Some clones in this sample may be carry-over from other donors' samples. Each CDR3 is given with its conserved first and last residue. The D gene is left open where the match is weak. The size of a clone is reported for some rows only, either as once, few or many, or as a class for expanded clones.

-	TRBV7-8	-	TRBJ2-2	CASSHILNTGELFF	TGTGCCAGCAGCCACATACTGAACACCGGGGAGCTGTTTTTT
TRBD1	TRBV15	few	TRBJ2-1	CATSRIPRDSSYNEQFF	TGTGCCACCAGCAGGATCCCCCGGGACAGCTCCTACAATGAGCAGTTCTTC
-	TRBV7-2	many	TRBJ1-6	CASSLDGRADSSPLHF	TGTGCCAGCAGCTTAGATGGGCGGGCGGATAGTTCACCCCTCCACTTT
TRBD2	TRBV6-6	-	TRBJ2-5	CASTSPSGETQYF	TGTGCCAGCACTTCCCCTAGCGGCGAGACCCAGTACTTC
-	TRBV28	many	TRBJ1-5	CASSRAQPQHF	TGTGCCAGCAGTCGGGCGCAGCCCCAGCATTTT
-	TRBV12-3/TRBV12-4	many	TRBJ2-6	CASSFMGRGSGANVLTF	TGTGCCAGCAGTTTTATGGGCAGGGGCTCTGGGGCCAACGTCCTGACTTTC
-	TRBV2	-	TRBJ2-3	CASSESIKGQADTQYF	TGTGCCAGCAGTGAGAGTATTAAGGGGCAGGCAGATACGCAGTATTTT
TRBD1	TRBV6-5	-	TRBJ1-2	CASSPGGSGYGYTF	TGTGCCAGCAGCCCAGGGGGTTCAGGTTATGGCTACACCTTC
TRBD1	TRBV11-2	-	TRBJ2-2	CASSLVPTGTLPGELFF	TGTGCCAGCAGCTTAGTTCCGACAGGGACCCTCCCCGGGGAGCTGTTTTTT
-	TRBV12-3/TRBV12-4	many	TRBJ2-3	CASRKTINIADTQYF	TGTGCCAGCAGGAAGACAATAAACATCGCAGATACGCAGTATTTT
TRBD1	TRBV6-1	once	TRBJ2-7	CASRPGQQFYEQYF	TGTGCCAGCAGACCGGGACAGCAATTCTACGAGCAGTACTTC
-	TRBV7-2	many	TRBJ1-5	CASSLIPIGNQPQHF	TGTGCCAGCAGCTTAATCCCCATCGGCAATCAGCCCCAGCATTTT
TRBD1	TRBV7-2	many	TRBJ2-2	CASSQGTVGTGELFF	TGTGCCAGCAGCCAGGGGACAGTGGGCACCGGGGAGCTGTTTTTT
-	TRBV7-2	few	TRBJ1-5	CASSLGPGDNQPQHF	TGTGCCAGCAGCTTAGGCCCAGGGGACAATCAGCCCCAGCATTTT
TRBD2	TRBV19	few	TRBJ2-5	CASSGRLAGQETQYF	TGTGCCAGTAGTGGCAGACTAGCGGGGCAAGAGACCCAGTACTTC
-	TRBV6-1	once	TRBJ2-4	CASSYGGRIDIQYF	TGTGCCAGCAGTTACGGGGGGCGAATTGACATTCAGTACTTC
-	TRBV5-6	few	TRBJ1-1	CASSLVITGTKNTEAFF	TGTGCCAGCAGCTTGGTCATAACCGGGACAAAGAACACTGAAGCTTTCTTT
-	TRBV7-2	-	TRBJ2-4	CASSPPGRMAIQYF	TGTGCCAGCAGCCCCCCGGGCCGGATGGCCATTCAGTACTTC
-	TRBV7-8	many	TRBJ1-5	CASSLTSGVRDYSNQPQHF	TGTGCCAGCAGCTTAACCTCCGGGGTCAGAGACTATAGCAATCAGCCCCAGCATTTT
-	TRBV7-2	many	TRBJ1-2	CASNLRVGTGYTF	TGTGCCAGCAACCTGCGCGTAGGGACGGGCTACACCTTC
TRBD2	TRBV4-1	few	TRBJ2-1	CASSQVHELAGPAVNEQFF	TGCGCCAGCAGCCAAGTTCACGAACTAGCGGGGCCAGCTGTCAATGAGCAGTTCTTC
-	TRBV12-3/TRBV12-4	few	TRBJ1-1	CASTTYLGGMNTEAFF	TGTGCCAGCACCACATATTTGGGGGGCATGAACACTGAAGCTTTCTTT
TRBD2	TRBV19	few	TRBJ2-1	CASSMASGSHNEQFF	TGTGCCAGTTCAATGGCTAGCGGGAGCCACAATGAGCAGTTCTTC
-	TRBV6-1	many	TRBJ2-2	CASSELLPGELFF	TGTGCCAGCAGTGAATTACTCCCCGGGGAGCTGTTTTTT
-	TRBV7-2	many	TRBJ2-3	CASSPLTGPDTQYF	TGTGCCAGCAGCCCCCTCACAGGGCCAGATACGCAGTATTTT
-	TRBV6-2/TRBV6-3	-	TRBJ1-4	CASSKNEKLFF	TGTGCCAGCAGTAAGAATGAAAAACTGTTTTTT
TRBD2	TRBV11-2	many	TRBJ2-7	CASSESGLGFGQYF	TGTGCCAGCAGCGAATCGGGACTAGGTTTCGGGCAGTACTTC